One sample yielded the 26 T cell receptor beta chains listed below, sequenced in a study of Ad26.COV2.S vaccination and SARS-CoV-2 variants. The repertoire was sequenced with immunoSEQ multiplex PCR; TCRdb's copy has only in-frame clones and lacks some. The sample includes about 350,000 clones, less than 90% of them seen just once. This sample's treatment: around 19 received Ad26.COV2.S at low or high dose, single or two shots; roughly 5 received placebo; per-sample allocation not given. Following the first vaccine or placebo injection, samples were taken on day 63. The sequencing used peripheral blood, collected in a trial of Ad26.COV2.S vaccine versus placebo. The receptors come from a person between 18 and 60 years old who received the Ad26.COV2.S COVID-19 vaccine or a placebo.

CDR3 sequence (DNA): TGTGCCAGCAGACTTCCCGGTTCCGGGCCTCAAAAACGGGGCTACACCTTC. It is translated as CASRLPGSGPQKRGYTF. The V and J genes are TRBV28 and TRBJ1-2; D is unclear. Trimming left V 6 bases short and J 8 bases short, with 28 bases between. The length of the CDR3 is 17 residues. The germline V gene has CDR1 MDHEN and CDR2 SYDVKM.

This rearrangement joins TRBV7-2 to TRBJ2-7; 9 bases agree with TRBD1. V dropped 2 bases and J dropped 6; count of bases not matched to a gene: 8. The CDR3 runs to 15 residues. The germline V gene encodes CDR1 SGHTA and CDR2 FQGNSA. CDR3 DNA sequence: TGTGCCAGCAGCTTACAAGGGACAGGGACAGGCGAGCAGTACTTC. Its translation is CASSLQGTGTGEQYF. The full variable domain, with the rest looked up from reference TRBV7-2 and TRBJ2-7, is GAGVSQSPSNKVTEKGKDVELRCDPISGHTALYWYRQSLGQGLEFLIYFQGNSAPDKSGLPSDRFSAERTGGSVSTLTIQRTQQEDSAVYLCASSLQGTGTGEQYFGPGTRLTVT.

The chain couples TRBV6-2 or TRBV6-3 to TRBJ1-2; D uncertain. This CDR3 region has 13 residues. Per germline, CDR1 MNHEY and CDR2 SVGEGT. The V gene lost 4 bases and the J gene lost 3 bases, with 9 bases spanning the gap. CDR3: CASSFNRDYGYTF. CDR3 DNA: TGTGCCAGCAGTTTTAACAGAGACTATGGCTACACCTTC.

The chain recombines TRBV27 with TRBJ1-2; 12 bases map to TRBD1. CDR1 and CDR2 from the germline V gene are MNHEY and SMNVEV (reference sequence). With V trimmed by 4 bases and J by 8 bases, 14 bases remained unmatched. The CDR3 consists of 17 residues. The CDR3 spells CASSSPGQGAAASGYTF. The CDR3 DNA is TGTGCCAGCAGTTCGCCGGGACAGGGGGCCGCTGCTTCCGGCTACACCTTC.

V is TRBV4-3 and J is TRBJ1-2; tentative D call: TRBD1 (6 bases). Germline loops: CDR1 LGHNA, CDR2 YSLEER. CDR3 length equals 16 residues. V was trimmed by 0 bases and J by 6 bases, leaving 17 bases between them. As DNA, the CDR3 is TGCGCCAGCAGCCAAGATGGAATGGGGGCGAGGAATGGCTACACCTTC. Its translation: CASSQDGMGARNGYTF.

The chain carries TRBV2 and TRBJ2-7; 8 bases agree with TRBD1. V lost 5 bases to trimming and J lost 3 bases; unmatched junction nucleotides: 6. Germline CDR1 reads SNHLY; CDR2 reads FYNNEI. The CDR3 covers 14 residues. CDR3: CASSRRQGNYEQYF. CDR3 bases: TGTGCCAGCAGTAGAAGACAGGGGAACTACGAGCAGTACTTC.

The chain uses TRBV19 and TRBJ1-5; D might be TRBD1 (6 bases). The CDR3 runs to 11 residues. Trimming pared 4 bases from V and 11 bases from J, leaving 9 bases between. The V gene's germline CDR1 is LNHDA and CDR2 SQIVND (reference sequence). The CDR3 nucleotides read TGTGCCAGTAGTACTGGACAGTCCCAGCATTTT. Its protein product is CASSTGQSQHF.

This chain uses TRBV18 with TRBJ1-1, with 8 bases fitting TRBD1. The CDR3 totals 15 residues. The V segment lost 4 bases and the J segment 1 base; nucleotides outside the gene matches: 5. Germline CDR1 KGHSH, CDR2 LQKENI. The CDR3 is CASSHRGVRNTEAFF. CDR3 nucleotide sequence: TGTGCCAGCTCACACAGGGGGGTAAGGAACACTGAAGCTTTCTTT. The full variable domain, with the rest looked up from reference TRBV18 and TRBJ1-1, is NAGVMQNPRHLVRRRGQEARLRCSPMKGHSHVYWYRQLPEEGLKFMVYLQKENIIDESGMPKERFSAEFPKEGPSILRIQQVVRGDSAAYFCASSHRGVRNTEAFFGQGTRLTVV.

The chain couples TRBV4-1 to TRBJ2-7; D possibly corresponds to TRBD1 (6 bases). The CDR3 covers 15 residues. In germline, CDR1 is MGHRA, CDR2 YSYEKL. V dropped 2 bases and J dropped 2 bases, with 13 bases sitting between them. CDR3 residues: CASSQTQGAAYEQYF. CDR3 sequence (DNA): TGCGCCAGCAGCCAAACACAGGGTGCCGCCTACGAGCAGTACTTC.

This sequence joins TRBV11-2 and TRBJ2-1; 10 bases fit TRBD2. The germline V gene has CDR1 SGHAT and CDR2 FQNNGV. The CDR3 length is 15 residues. V was pared by 5 bases and J by 8 bases, with 9 bases of the junction left unmatched. In nucleotides, the CDR3 is TGTGCCAGCAGCCTCCTAGCGGGAGAACGCGATGAGCAGTTCTTC. Translation gives CASSLLAGERDEQFF.

The chain joins TRBV7-9 to TRBJ1-2; D gene unclear. Germline V gives CDR1 SEHNR, CDR2 FQNEAQ (reference sequence). Trimming shortened V by 10 bases and J by 3 bases, and 18 bases separated the two germline ends. This CDR3 contains 14 residues. CDR3 bases: TGTGCCACAGAAGGTGGGGAGAAGGACTATGGCTACACCTTC. Protein product: CATEGGEKDYGYTF.

The chain is built from TRBV24-1 and TRBJ2-2, with 7 bases identical to TRBD1. The CDR3 covers 15 residues. Germline V gene sequence: CDR1 KGHDR, CDR2 SFDVKD. V was clipped by 5 bases and J by 6 bases; unmatched bases: 8. The CDR3 spells CATSGTGTAAGELFF. For the CDR3, the DNA is TGTGCCACCAGTGGGACTGGGACAGCCGCCGGGGAGCTGTTTTTT.

The chain is built from TRBV5-5 and TRBJ2-7, with D possibly TRBD1 on 6 matching bases. Trimming removed 4 bases at V and 2 bases at J, with 13 bases between. Looked up from germline, CDR1 is SGHKS and CDR2 is YYEKEE (reference sequence). This CDR3 is built from 14 residues. CDR3 region: CASSPDSQAYEQYF. The CDR3 DNA is TGTGCCAGCAGCCCGGACAGCCAAGCCTACGAGCAGTACTTC.

J is TRBJ1-1 and V is TRBV15; 7 positions agree with TRBD1. The CDR3 length is 14 residues. The V gene's germline CDR1 is LNHNV and CDR2 YYDKDF (reference sequence). J lost 0 bases, V lost 9 bases, and 7 bases had no gene match. The CDR3 nucleotides read TGTGCCACTTCAATAGGGGGCGTGAACACTGAAGCTTTCTTT. It is translated as CATSIGGVNTEAFF.

The gene calls are TRBV15 and TRBJ2-3; TRBD1 or TRBD2 may be the D gene (5 bases each). Between the trimmed V and J ends, which lost 3 bases and 0 bases, there was a span of 10 bases. The CDR3 is 15 residues long. Per the germline V gene, CDR1 is LNHNV and CDR2 is YYDKDF (reference sequence). CDR3 in DNA: TGTGCCACCAGCAGGGGGCCGGGGAGCACAGATACGCAGTATTTT. Its translation: CATSRGPGSTDTQYF.

This clone was observed a few times. The chain carries TRBV4-2 and TRBJ1-1, with D hard to call. The CDR3 sequence is 15 residues long. Deletions cut 2 bases from V and 0 bases from J, with 10 bases between. The germline V gene encodes CDR1 LGHNA and CDR2 YNFKEQ. CDR3 nucleotides: TGTGCCAGCAGCCAATTCGTCAGCTTGAACACTGAAGCTTTCTTT. Translating it yields CASSQFVSLNTEAFF.

The chain combines TRBV19 with TRBJ2-2; 7 positions match TRBD2. Trimming removed 7 bases from V and 3 bases from J; junction bases left unmatched: 11. The CDR3 consists of 16 residues. Germline loops: CDR1 LNHDA, CDR2 SQIVND (reference sequence). DNA for the CDR3: TGTGCCAGTACCAGGGAGGGTACGGTGGACACCGGGGAGCTGTTTTTT. Translation: CASTREGTVDTGELFF. The entire variable domain, with the rest obtained from reference TRBV19 and TRBJ2-2, is as follows: DGGITQSPKYLFRKEGQNVTLSCEQNLNHDAMYWYRQDPGQGLRLIYYSQIVNDFQKGDIAEGYSVSREKKESFPLTVTSAQKNPTAFYLCASTREGTVDTGELFFGEGSRLTVL.

The chain is built from TRBV7-8 and TRBJ1-4; D is ambiguous. CDR3 length: 17 amino acids. CDR1 SGHVS and CDR2 FQNEAQ come from the germline V gene. Between the trimmed V and J ends, which lost 5 bases and 0 bases, there was a span of 16 bases. The CDR3: CASSPPLVAATNEKLFF. The CDR3 DNA is TGTGCCAGCAGCCCCCCCTTGGTGGCAGCAACTAATGAAAAACTGTTTTTT.

V gene TRBV18 combines with J gene TRBJ1-5; D unresolved. V gave up 2 bases and J gave up 4 bases, with 6 bases separating them. The length of the CDR3 is 13 residues. Germline values: CDR1 KGHSH, CDR2 LQKENI. In nucleotides, the CDR3 is TGTGCCAGCTCACCAATCCCGAATCAGCCCCAGCATTTT. Translation: CASSPIPNQPQHF.

The chain is built from TRBV5-1 and TRBJ2-2; no definite D call. Trimming removed 5 bases at V and 7 bases at J, with 6 bases between. Per germline, CDR1 SGHRS and CDR2 YFSETQ. This CDR3 is built from 11 residues. As DNA, the CDR3 is TGCGCCAGCAGGTCGGGCGGGGAGCTGTTTTTT. Encoded protein: CASRSGGELFF.

The CDR3 protein is CASSLGRTGNTIYF. The CDR3 DNA is TGTGCCAGCAGTTTGGGACGGACGGGAAACACCATATATTTT. This rearrangement joins TRBV6-5 to TRBJ1-3; maybe TRBD1 (5 bases). This CDR3 region has 14 residues. CDR1 and CDR2 (germline): MNHEY, SVGAGI. V lost 4 bases to trimming and J lost 4 bases, with 11 bases between them.

The V gene is TRBV15, the J gene TRBJ2-2; tentative D call: TRBD1 (5 bases). From germline, CDR1 is LNHNV and CDR2 YYDKDF (reference sequence). The CDR3 consists of 14 residues. V was clipped by 3 bases and J by 5 bases, with 10 bases between them. CDR3 DNA: TGTGCCACCAGCAGTACCAGGGTAACCGGGGAGCTGTTTTTT. It encodes CATSSTRVTGELFF.

J is TRBJ2-2 and V is TRBV27; D is uncertain. The CDR3 length is 13 residues. V was trimmed by 6 bases and J by 6 bases, leaving 11 bases between them. Germline CDR1 is MNHEY and CDR2 is SMNVEV (reference sequence). The DNA of the CDR3 is TGTGCCAGCAGCCGTACTCAACCCGGGGAGCTGTTTTTT. It translates to CASSRTQPGELFF.

This clone was recorded only once. The chain employs TRBV20-1 and TRBJ2-1; D uncertain. V was clipped by 0 bases and J by 14 bases, with 11 bases between them. This CDR3 spans 11 amino acids. From germline, CDR1 is DFQATT and CDR2 SNEGSKA (reference sequence). This chain's CDR3 is CSARESPPEFF. The CDR3 nucleotides read TGCAGTGCTAGAGAGAGTCCCCCAGAGTTCTTC.

This clone turned up a few times. This sequence joins TRBV9 and TRBJ2-2; TRBD2 agrees at 8 bases. Germline CDR1 and CDR2: SGDLS and YYNGEE. V shed 0 bases and J 6 bases; nucleotides not matched to a gene: 7. This CDR3 has 16 amino acids. The CDR3 nucleotides are TGTGCCAGCAGCGTAGTGCCGGGAGGGAGACCCGGGGAGCTGTTTTTT. Protein product: CASSVVPGGRPGELFF. The variable domain in full, with the rest retrieved from reference TRBV9 and TRBJ2-2, is DSGVTQTPKHLITATGQRVTLRCSPRSGDLSVYWYQQSLDQGLQFLIQYYNGEERAKGNILERFSAQQFPDLHSELNLSSLELGDSALYFCASSVVPGGRPGELFFGEGSRLTVL.

The V gene is TRBV4-1, the J gene TRBJ1-2; D not resolved. The CDR3 has 16 amino acids. Germline lookup yields CDR1 MGHRA and CDR2 YSYEKL. Trimming shortened V by 0 bases and J by 0 bases, and 11 bases separated the two germline ends. CDR3 sequence reads: CASSQDGGMANYGYTF. The CDR3 DNA is TGCGCCAGCAGCCAAGATGGTGGCATGGCTAACTATGGCTACACCTTC.